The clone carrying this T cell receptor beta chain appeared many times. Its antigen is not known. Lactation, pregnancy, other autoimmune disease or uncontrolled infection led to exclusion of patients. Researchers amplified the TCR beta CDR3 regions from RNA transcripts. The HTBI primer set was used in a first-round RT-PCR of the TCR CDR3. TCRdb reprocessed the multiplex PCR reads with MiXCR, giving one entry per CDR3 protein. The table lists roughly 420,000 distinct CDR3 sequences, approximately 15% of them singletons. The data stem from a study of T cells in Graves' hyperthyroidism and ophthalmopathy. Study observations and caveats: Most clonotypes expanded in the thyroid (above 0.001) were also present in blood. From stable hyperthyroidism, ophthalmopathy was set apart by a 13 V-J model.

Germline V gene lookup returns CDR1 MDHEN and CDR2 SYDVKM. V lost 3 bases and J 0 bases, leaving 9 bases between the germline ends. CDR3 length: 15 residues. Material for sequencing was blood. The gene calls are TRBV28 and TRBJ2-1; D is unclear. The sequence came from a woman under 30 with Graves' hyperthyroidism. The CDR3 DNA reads TGTGCCAGCAGTTTGAACCGCCGCTCCTACAATGAGCAGTTCTTC. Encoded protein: CASSLNRRSYNEQFF.